Each of the 18 T cell receptor beta chains below was sequenced from the same sample in a study of graft-versus-host responses after intestinal transplantation. Their antigen targets remain unknown. Libraries were prepared by immunoSEQ multiplex PCR; TCRdb keeps only in-frame clonotypes and omits some of them. The sample has about 85,000 clones; over 80% are singletons. The source material was unstimulated CD8+ T cells sorted from spleen or lymph node cells, sampled before intestinal transplant. Receptor source: a human donor who received an intestinal transplant.

V is TRBV6-5 and J is TRBJ2-7, with 7 bases fitting TRBD1. Germline-derived CDR1 and CDR2 are MNHEY and SVGAGI. This CDR3 comprises 13 residues. V shed 5 bases, J shed 3 bases, and the junction held 4 bases outside the gene matches. The CDR3: CASSQGVGYEQYF. The CDR3, as DNA: TGTGCCAGCAGTCAGGGGGTCGGCTACGAGCAGTACTTC.

The genes are TRBV7-6 and TRBJ1-5; D call uncertain. Trimming stripped 5 bases from V and 3 bases from J, with 8 bases between. CDR1 SGHVS and CDR2 FNYEAQ come from the germline V gene. CDR3 length: 13 residues. DNA for the CDR3: TGTGCCAGCAGCATACAATCCAATCAGCCCCAGCATTTT. It yields the protein CASSIQSNQPQHF. Full variable domain (rest looked up from reference TRBV7-6 and TRBJ1-5): GAGVSQSPRYKVTKRGQDVALRCDPISGHVSLYWYRQALGQGPEFLTYFNYEAQQDKSGLPNDRFSAERPEGSISTLTIQRTEQRDSAMYRCASSIQSNQPQHFGDGTRLSIL.

The rearrangement links TRBV7-9 to TRBJ1-1; weak D call: TRBD1 (5 bases). CDR3 size: 13 residues. CDR1 and CDR2 (germline): SEHNR, FQNEAQ (reference sequence). V lost 4 bases and J lost 3, with 9 bases in between. CDR3 nucleotide sequence: TGTGCCAGCAGCTACCTCAGGGACACTGAAGCTTTCTTT. Translation: CASSYLRDTEAFF.

The rearrangement uses TRBV6-4 and TRBJ1-5; TRBD1 matches at 7 bases. V was pared by 3 bases and J by 0 bases, with 11 bases of the junction left unmatched. The CDR3 loop spans 18 amino acids. Germline assignment: CDR1 MRHNA and CDR2 SNTAGT. Here the CDR3 reads CASSDLRTGGVSNQPQHF. In nucleotides, the CDR3 is TGTGCCAGCAGTGATCTCCGGACAGGAGGGGTTAGCAATCAGCCCCAGCATTTT.

This clone was seen a few times. The chain joins TRBV5-4 to TRBJ2-7; 8 bases are shared with TRBD2. The junction had 7 bases not matched to a gene; V was cut back by 0 bases and J by 5 bases. CDR1 and CDR2 from the germline V gene are SGHNT and YYREEE (reference sequence). The CDR3 consists of 15 residues. DNA for the CDR3: TGTGCCAGCAGCTTGGGTGGACTAGCTGGCCACGAGCAGTACTTC. Amino acid sequence: CASSLGGLAGHEQYF.

The V call is TRBV12-5, the J call TRBJ2-7, with D unresolved. Per germline, CDR1 LGHNT and CDR2 FRNRAP. This CDR3 is built from 14 residues. Between the trimmed V and J ends, which lost 5 bases and 0 bases, there was a span of 11 bases. The CDR3 loop reads CASGRRLFSYEQYF. DNA for the CDR3: TGTGCTAGTGGTCGAAGGTTATTCTCCTACGAGCAGTACTTC.

The J gene is TRBJ1-4, the V gene TRBV6-1; D not certain. Germline V CDR1 and CDR2: MNHNS, SASEGT. The CDR3 sequence is 13 residues long. V was shortened by 1 base and J by 10 bases, with 10 bases between the two germline ends. As DNA, the CDR3 is TGTGCCAGCAGTGAAGTCCCGGGGAGAAAACTGTTTTTT. Amino acids: CASSEVPGRKLFF.

This sequence joins TRBV2 and TRBJ1-2, with 11 bases identical to TRBD1. The CDR3 has 15 residues. Unmatched junction bases numbered 4, after V lost 7 bases and J lost 0 bases. Germline lookup yields CDR1 SNHLY and CDR2 FYNNEI. The CDR3 DNA reads as TGTGCCAGCACGGGACAGGGGGTTTCTAACTATGGCTACACCTTC. Translating gives CASTGQGVSNYGYTF.

CDR3 residues: CASSEWTGDYEQYF. The CDR3, as DNA: TGTGCCAGCAGTGAATGGACAGGGGACTACGAGCAGTACTTC. This sequence joins TRBV6-5 and TRBJ2-7, with TRBD1 identical over 9 bases. After removal of 5 bases from V and 3 bases from J, the junction contained 5 bases not matched to a gene. The length of the CDR3 is 14 residues. CDR1 MNHEY and CDR2 SVGAGI come from the germline V gene.

CDR3 sequence: CASSDWTSGNYEQYF. The CDR3 nucleotides read TGTGCCAGCAGTGACTGGACTAGCGGGAACTACGAGCAGTACTTC. This chain connects TRBV6-8 to TRBJ2-7; 12 nucleotides match TRBD2. Per the germline V gene, CDR1 is MNHGY and CDR2 is SAAAGT. Trimming removed 5 bases from V and 3 bases from J; junction bases left unmatched: 5. This CDR3 has 15 residues.

The genes are TRBV4-2 and TRBJ1-1; perhaps TRBD1 as D (5 bases). Germline CDR1 and CDR2: LGHNA and YNFKEQ. Trimming took off 5 bases at V and 5 bases at J, with 12 bases between the two ends. CDR3 length: 13 amino acids. CDR3 nucleotide sequence: TGTGCCAGCAGCTTGGCCTCAGGGACTGAAGCTTTCTTT. The encoded protein is CASSLASGTEAFF.

The chain recombines TRBV10-1 with TRBJ2-5, with 7 bases fitting TRBD2. The CDR3 spans 15 residues. The germline CDR1 and CDR2 sequences are WNHNN and SYGVQD (reference sequence). With V trimmed by 0 bases and J by 0 bases, 1 base remained unmatched. The DNA for the CDR3 is TGCGCCAGCAGTGAGTCGGGACTATACCAAGAGACCCAGTACTTC. Its protein is CASSESGLYQETQYF.

The gene calls are TRBV19 and TRBJ2-7; TRBD2 agrees at 9 bases. Germline V gives CDR1 LNHDA, CDR2 SQIVND (reference sequence). The ends lost 3 bases at V and 5 bases at J; junction bases unmatched: 14. This CDR3 has 17 amino acids. The CDR3 DNA reads TGTGCCAGTAGTATGGTTTTCCTAGCGGGGAGGAGCCACGAGCAGTACTTC. Translating it yields CASSMVFLAGRSHEQYF.

This clone has just a few counts. The CDR3 region is CASSPSGSSYEQYF. The CDR3 DNA is TGTGCCAGCAGCCCTAGCGGGAGCTCCTACGAGCAGTACTTC. The rearrangement joins TRBV4-2 to TRBJ2-7; 10 nucleotides line up with TRBD2. After removal of 4 bases from V and 0 bases from J, the junction contained 0 bases not matched to a gene. The CDR3 extends over 14 amino acids. Germline-derived CDR1 and CDR2 are LGHNA and YNFKEQ.

This clone appeared once. The chain recombines TRBV9 with TRBJ2-2, with a tentative D call TRBD2 (8 bases). The CDR3 runs to 17 residues. Germline lookup yields CDR1 SGDLS and CDR2 YYNGEE. V lost 1 base to trimming and J lost 5 bases, with 18 bases between them. CDR3 residues: CASSVPDRPGGTGELFF. CDR3 in DNA: TGTGCCAGCAGCGTACCGGACAGGCCGGGGGGGACCGGGGAGCTGTTTTTT. Full variable domain (remainder filled in from reference TRBV9 and TRBJ2-2): DSGVTQTPKHLITATGQRVTLRCSPRSGDLSVYWYQQSLDQGLQFLIQYYNGEERAKGNILERFSAQQFPDLHSELNLSSLELGDSALYFCASSVPDRPGGTGELFFGEGSRLTVL.

V and J are TRBV4-1 and TRBJ2-1; 7 positions match TRBD2. Per germline, CDR1 MGHRA and CDR2 YSYEKL. V shed 4 bases, J shed 6 bases, and the junction held 15 bases outside the gene matches. This CDR3 contains 17 residues. The CDR3 loop reads CASSPPLRMGGSNEQFF. The CDR3 DNA reads TGCGCCAGCAGCCCTCCCCTGAGAATGGGCGGGAGCAATGAGCAGTTCTTC.

This rearrangement joins TRBV29-1 to TRBJ1-1; D is unresolved. V was pared by 0 bases and J by 4 bases, with 12 bases between. Germline-derived CDR1 and CDR2 are SQVTM and ANQGSEA. The CDR3 loop spans 14 amino acids. The DNA for the CDR3 is TGCAGCGTTGAAGATGGTCACAGTTCCACTGAAGCTTTCTTT. Amino acid sequence: CSVEDGHSSTEAFF.

V gene TRBV7-4 combines with J gene TRBJ1-1; no clear D. The germline V gene has CDR1 SGHVT and CDR2 SQSDAQ. V shed 5 bases and J shed 10 bases, with 26 bases lying between them. This CDR3 has 16 amino acids. CDR3 bases: TGTGCCAGCAGCCCCCCGGACTGGTTAATGGGAAGAGGAGCTTTCTTT. Its protein product is CASSPPDWLMGRGAFF. Filled out from reference TRBV7-4 and TRBJ1-1, the complete variable domain reads GAGVSQSPRYKVAKRGRDVALRCDSISGHVTLYWYRQTLGQGSEVLTYSQSDAQRDKSGRPSGRFSAERPERSVSTLKIQRTEQGDSAVYLCASSPPDWLMGRGAFFGQGTRLTVV.